The clone carrying this T cell receptor beta chain came up a few times. This sample stems from a study of shared clonotypes between healthy human individuals. Sequencing was performed with immunoSEQ multiplex PCR; in TCRdb, only in-frame clones are kept and a portion is missing. The table lists about 660,000 clones, approximately 79% of them singletons. The CDR3 has 16 amino acids. CDR1 is SGHRS, CDR2 YFSETQ, per germline. V shed 4 bases and J 1 base; nucleotides not matched to a gene: 8. CD4+ cells yielded CD45RA+ naive and CD45RA-negative memory subsets. This clonotype was sampled from a woman aged 25 to 39 in good health. Sequencing used memory CD4+ T cells sorted from blood. Subset described: CD45RA-negative fraction. The J gene is TRBJ2-1, the V gene TRBV5-1; 7 bases agree with TRBD1. CDR3 amino acids: CASSLGQALSYNEQFF. For the CDR3, the DNA is TGCGCCAGCAGCCTAGGACAGGCCTTATCCTACAATGAGCAGTTCTTC.